This T cell receptor beta chain comes out of a study of beta chain features in type 1 diabetes. Study-wide results and caveats: Shortening of TCRB CDR3s, moderate but significant, appeared in all four CD4+ subsets of Type 1 diabetes patients.

V shed 2 bases and J 10 bases; nucleotides not matched to a gene: 7. This CDR3 region has 15 residues. Germline V gene sequence: CDR1 SGHNT, CDR2 YYREEE (reference sequence). For this clone: The antigen is undetermined.

Every bit of the isolated RNA underwent reverse transcription, so sequencing read expressed TCRB transcripts. Assay used: immunoSEQ multiplex PCR; TCRdb lists only in-frame clones, some missing. The table records 330,000 or so clones, 10% to 15% of them present only once. Sequencing input: naive CD4+ T cells from blood. The clonotype was recovered from a woman between 18 and 29 years old with type 1 diabetes. The chain carries TRBV5-4 and TRBJ2-1, with 12 bases matching TRBD2. DNA for the CDR3: TGTGCCAGCAGCTTCGGGCCTAGCGGGAGGGGGGAGCAGTTCTTC. This translates into CASSFGPSGRGEQFF. Full variable domain (outside the CDR3, taken from reference TRBV5-4 and TRBJ2-1): ETGVTQSPTHLIKTRGQQVTLRCSSQSGHNTVSWYQQALGQGPQFIFQYYREEENGRGNFPPRFSGLQFPNYSSELNVNALELDDSALYLCASSFGPSGRGEQFFGPGTRLTVL.